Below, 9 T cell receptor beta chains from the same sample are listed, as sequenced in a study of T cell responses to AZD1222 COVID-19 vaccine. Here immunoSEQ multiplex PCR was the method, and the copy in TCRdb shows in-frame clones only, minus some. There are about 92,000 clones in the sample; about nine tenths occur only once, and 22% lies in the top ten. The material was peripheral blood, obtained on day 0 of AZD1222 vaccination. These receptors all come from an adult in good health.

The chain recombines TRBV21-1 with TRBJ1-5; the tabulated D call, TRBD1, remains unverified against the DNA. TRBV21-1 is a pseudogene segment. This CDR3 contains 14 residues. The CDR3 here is CASSDRQGRQPQHF. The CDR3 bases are TGTGCCAGCAGCGACCGACAGGGCCGCCAGCCCCAGCATTTT.

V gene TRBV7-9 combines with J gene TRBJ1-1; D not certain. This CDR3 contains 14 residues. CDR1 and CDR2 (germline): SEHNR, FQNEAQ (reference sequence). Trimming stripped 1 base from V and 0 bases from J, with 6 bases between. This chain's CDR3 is CASSLGDLNTEAFF. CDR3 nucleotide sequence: TGTGCCAGCAGCTTAGGTGACTTGAACACTGAAGCTTTCTTT.

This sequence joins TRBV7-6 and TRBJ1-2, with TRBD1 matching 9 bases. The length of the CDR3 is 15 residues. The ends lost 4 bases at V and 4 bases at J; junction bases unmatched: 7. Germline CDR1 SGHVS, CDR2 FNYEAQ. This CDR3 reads CASSSPGTGFYGYTF. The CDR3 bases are TGTGCCAGCAGCTCCCCCGGGACAGGGTTCTATGGCTACACCTTC.

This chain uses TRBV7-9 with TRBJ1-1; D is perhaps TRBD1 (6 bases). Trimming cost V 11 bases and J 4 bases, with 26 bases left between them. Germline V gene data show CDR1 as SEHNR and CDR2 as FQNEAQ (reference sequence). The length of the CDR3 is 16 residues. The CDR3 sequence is CARDLEGEGACTEAFF. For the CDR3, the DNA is TGTGCCCGAGACTTAGAGGGGGAAGGGGCGTGCACTGAAGCTTTCTTT.

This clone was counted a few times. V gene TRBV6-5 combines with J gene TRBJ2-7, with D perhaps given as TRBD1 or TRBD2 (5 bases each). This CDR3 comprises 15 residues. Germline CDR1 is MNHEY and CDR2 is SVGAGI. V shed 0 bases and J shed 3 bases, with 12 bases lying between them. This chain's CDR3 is CASSYSRIGGYEQYF. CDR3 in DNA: TGTGCCAGCAGTTACTCGAGGATTGGGGGCTACGAGCAGTACTTC.

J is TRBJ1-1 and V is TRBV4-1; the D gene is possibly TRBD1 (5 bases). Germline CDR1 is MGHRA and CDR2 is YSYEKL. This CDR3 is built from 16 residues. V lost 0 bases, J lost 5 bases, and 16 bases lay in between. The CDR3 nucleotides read TGCGCCAGCAGCCAAGACAGGTACCCAGGGCGAACTGAAGCTTTCTTT. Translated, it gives CASSQDRYPGRTEAFF.

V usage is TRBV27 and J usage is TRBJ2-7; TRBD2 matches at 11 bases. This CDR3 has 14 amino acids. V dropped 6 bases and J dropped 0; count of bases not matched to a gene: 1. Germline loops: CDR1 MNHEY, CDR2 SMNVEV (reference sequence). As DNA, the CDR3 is TGTGCCAGCAGGGGGACTAGCGGCTCCTACGAGCAGTACTTC. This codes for CASRGTSGSYEQYF.

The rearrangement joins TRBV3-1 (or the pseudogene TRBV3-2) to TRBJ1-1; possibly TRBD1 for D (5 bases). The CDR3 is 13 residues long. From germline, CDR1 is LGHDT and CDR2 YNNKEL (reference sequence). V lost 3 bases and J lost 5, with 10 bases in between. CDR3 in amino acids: CASSHLGGTEAFF. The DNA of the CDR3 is TGTGCCAGCAGCCATTTGGGGGGGACTGAAGCTTTCTTT.

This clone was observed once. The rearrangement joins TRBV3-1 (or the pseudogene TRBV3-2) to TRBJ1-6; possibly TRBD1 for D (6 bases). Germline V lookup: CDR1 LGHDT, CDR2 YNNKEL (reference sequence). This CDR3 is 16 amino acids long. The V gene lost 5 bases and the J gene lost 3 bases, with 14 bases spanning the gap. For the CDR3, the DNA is TGTGCCAGCAGCACCCACAGGGTAATCTATAATTCACCCCTCCACTTT. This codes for CASSTHRVIYNSPLHF.